This T cell receptor beta chain came from a study of OX40 agonist ivuxolimab in advanced cancers. Study results and limitations: The antigens recognized by the expanded peripheral T cells, that is their antigen specificity, were not determined.

The length of the CDR3 is 14 residues. V lost 6 bases and J 8 bases, leaving 16 bases between the germline ends. CDR1 is MNHNY, CDR2 SVGAGI, per germline (reference sequence). Measured with immunoSEQ multiplex PCR; TCRdb has only the in-frame clones, and not every one. The sample consists of roughly 70,000 clones, over 65% of them appearing once. A remark on this clone: Its matching antigen is unknown.

This TCR was sampled from an adult with an advanced solid tumor such as melanoma, head and neck, liver or kidney cancer. V gene TRBV6-6 combines with J gene TRBJ1-4; the D gene is possibly TRBD1 (5 bases). Sequencing was performed on CD4+ or CD8+ T cells sorted from blood, taken in a trial of the OX40 agonist ivuxolimab. CDR3 coding DNA: TGTGCCAGCAGCCTTGGGGGGGGTCAGGAAAAACTGTTTTTT. Residues: CASSLGGGQEKLFF.